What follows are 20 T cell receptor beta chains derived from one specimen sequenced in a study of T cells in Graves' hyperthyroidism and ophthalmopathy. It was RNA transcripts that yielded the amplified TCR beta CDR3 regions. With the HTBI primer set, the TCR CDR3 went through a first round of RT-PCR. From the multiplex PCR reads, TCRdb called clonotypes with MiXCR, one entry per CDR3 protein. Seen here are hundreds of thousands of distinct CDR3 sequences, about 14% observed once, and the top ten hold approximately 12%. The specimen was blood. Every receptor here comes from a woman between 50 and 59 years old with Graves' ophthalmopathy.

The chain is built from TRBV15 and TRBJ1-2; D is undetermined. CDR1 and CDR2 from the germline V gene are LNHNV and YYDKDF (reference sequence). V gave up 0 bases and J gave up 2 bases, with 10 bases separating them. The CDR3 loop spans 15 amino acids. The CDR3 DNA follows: TGTGCCACCAGCAGAGATTCGGCGGGAAACTATGGCTACACCTTC. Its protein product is CATSRDSAGNYGYTF. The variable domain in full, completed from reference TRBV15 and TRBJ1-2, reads DAMVIQNPRYQVTQFGKPVTLSCSQTLNHNVMYWYQQKSSQAPKLLFHYYDKDFNNEADTPDNFQSRRPNTSFCFLDIRSPGLGDTAMYLCATSRDSAGNYGYTFGSGTRLTVV.

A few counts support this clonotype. Here the CDR3 reads CASSILSGRATTDTQYF. The CDR3 nucleotides are TGTGCCAGCAGTATTCTTAGCGGGAGAGCGACCACAGATACGCAGTATTTT. The rearrangement uses TRBV27 and TRBJ2-3, with 9 bases matching TRBD2. The germline gives CDR1 MNHEY, CDR2 SMNVEV (reference sequence). With V trimmed by 5 bases and J by 2 bases, 11 bases remained unmatched. CDR3 length: 17 residues.

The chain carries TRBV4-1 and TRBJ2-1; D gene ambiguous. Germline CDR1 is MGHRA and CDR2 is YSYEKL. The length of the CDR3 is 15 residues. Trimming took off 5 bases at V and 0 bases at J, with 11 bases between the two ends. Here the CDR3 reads CASSWQFTSYNEQFF. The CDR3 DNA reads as TGCGCCAGCAGCTGGCAATTCACCTCCTACAATGAGCAGTTCTTC.

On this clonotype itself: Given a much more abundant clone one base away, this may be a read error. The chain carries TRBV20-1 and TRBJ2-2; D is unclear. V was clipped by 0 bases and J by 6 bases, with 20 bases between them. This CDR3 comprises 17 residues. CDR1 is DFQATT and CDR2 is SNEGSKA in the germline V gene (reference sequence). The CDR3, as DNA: TGCAGTGCTAGAGATCGTCCGGTGCTCGAGAGCGCCGGGGAGCTGTTTTTT. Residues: CSARDRPVLESAGELFF.

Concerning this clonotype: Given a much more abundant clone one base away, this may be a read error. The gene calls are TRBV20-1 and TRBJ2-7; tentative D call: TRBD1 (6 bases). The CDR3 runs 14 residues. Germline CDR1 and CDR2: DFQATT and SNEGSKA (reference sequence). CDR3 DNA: TGCGGTGCTTCTATCGACAGGTTCTCCTACGAGCAGTACTTC. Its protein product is CGASIDRFSYEQYF.

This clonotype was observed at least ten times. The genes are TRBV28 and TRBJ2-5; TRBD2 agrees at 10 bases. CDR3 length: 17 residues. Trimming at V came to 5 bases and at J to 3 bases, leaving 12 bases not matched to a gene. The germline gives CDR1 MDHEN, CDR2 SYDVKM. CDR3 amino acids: CASSPNQTSGSKETQYF. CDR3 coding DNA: TGTGCCAGCAGTCCGAACCAGACTAGCGGGTCTAAAGAGACCCAGTACTTC.

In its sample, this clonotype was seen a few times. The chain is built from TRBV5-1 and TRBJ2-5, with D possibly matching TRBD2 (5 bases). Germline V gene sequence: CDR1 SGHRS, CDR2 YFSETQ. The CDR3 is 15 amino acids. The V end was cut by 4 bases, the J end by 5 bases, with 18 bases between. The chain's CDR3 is CASSPTRTVRETQYF. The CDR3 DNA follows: TGCGCCAGCAGCCCCACCCGGACTGTCCGGGAGACCCAGTACTTC. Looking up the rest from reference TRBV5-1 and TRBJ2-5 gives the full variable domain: KAGVTQTPRYLIKTRGQQVTLSCSPISGHRSVSWYQQTPGQGLQFLFEYFSETQRNKGNFPGRFSGRQFSNSRSEMNVSTLELGDSALYLCASSPTRTVRETQYFGPGTRLLVL.

The CDR3 coding sequence is TGCGCCAGCAGCTTGGATGGGACAGGGGGTCGGGAGCAGTACTTC. It codes for CASSLDGTGGREQYF. The chain links TRBV5-1 to TRBJ2-7, with TRBD1 matching 11 bases. CDR1 is SGHRS, CDR2 YFSETQ, per germline. V lost 0 bases and J lost 7; bases outside the gene matches: 6. There are 15 residues in the CDR3. Complete variable domain (other parts from reference TRBV5-1 and TRBJ2-7): KAGVTQTPRYLIKTRGQQVTLSCSPISGHRSVSWYQQTPGQGLQFLFEYFSETQRNKGNFPGRFSGRQFSNSRSEMNVSTLELGDSALYLCASSLDGTGGREQYFGPGTRLTVT.

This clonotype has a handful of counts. This chain's CDR3 is CATSRALARDYEQYF. The CDR3 coding sequence is TGTGCCACCAGCAGAGCCCTAGCGAGAGACTACGAGCAGTACTTC. This chain connects TRBV15 to TRBJ2-7; D is perhaps TRBD2 (6 bases). CDR3 length: 15 amino acids. In germline, CDR1 is LNHNV, CDR2 YYDKDF (reference sequence). V dropped 1 base and J dropped 3 bases, with 13 bases sitting between them.

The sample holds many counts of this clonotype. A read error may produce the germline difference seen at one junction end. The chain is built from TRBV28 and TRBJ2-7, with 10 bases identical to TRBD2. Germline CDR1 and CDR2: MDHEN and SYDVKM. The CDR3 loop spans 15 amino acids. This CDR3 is CASTGLAESSFEQYF. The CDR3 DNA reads TGTGCCAGCACTGGACTAGCGGAAAGCTCCTTCGAGCAGTACTTC.

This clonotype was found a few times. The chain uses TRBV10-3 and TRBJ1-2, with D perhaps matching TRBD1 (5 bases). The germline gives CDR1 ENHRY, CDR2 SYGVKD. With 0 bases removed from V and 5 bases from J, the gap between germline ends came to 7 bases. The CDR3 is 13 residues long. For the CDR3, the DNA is TGTGCCATCAGTGAGTCGGGGCGTTATGGCTACACCTTC. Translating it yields CAISESGRYGYTF.

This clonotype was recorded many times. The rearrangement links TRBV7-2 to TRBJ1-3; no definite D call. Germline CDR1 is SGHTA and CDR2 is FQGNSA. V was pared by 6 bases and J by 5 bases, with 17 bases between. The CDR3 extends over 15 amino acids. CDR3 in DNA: TGTGCCAGCAGGGGCGTGGGGATAGATAGAAACACCATATATTTT. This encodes CASRGVGIDRNTIYF.

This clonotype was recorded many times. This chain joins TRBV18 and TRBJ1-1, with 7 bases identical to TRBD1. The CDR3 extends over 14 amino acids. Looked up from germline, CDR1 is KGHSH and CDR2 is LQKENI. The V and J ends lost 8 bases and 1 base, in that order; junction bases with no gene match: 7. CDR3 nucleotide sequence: TGTGCCAGCAGCTTCCGGACAGGGAACACTGAAGCTTTCTTT. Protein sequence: CASSFRTGNTEAFF. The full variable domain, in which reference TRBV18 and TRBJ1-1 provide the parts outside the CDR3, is NAGVMQNPRHLVRRRGQEARLRCSPMKGHSHVYWYRQLPEEGLKFMVYLQKENIIDESGMPKERFSAEFPKEGPSILRIQQVVRGDSAAYFCASSFRTGNTEAFFGQGTRLTVV.

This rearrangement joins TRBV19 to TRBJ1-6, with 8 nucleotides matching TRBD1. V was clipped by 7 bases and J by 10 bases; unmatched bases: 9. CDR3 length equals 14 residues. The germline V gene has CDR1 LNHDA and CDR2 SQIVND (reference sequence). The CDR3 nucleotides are TGTGCCAGTACCCTCGACAGGGGAGGATCACCCCTCCACTTT. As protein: CASTLDRGGSPLHF.

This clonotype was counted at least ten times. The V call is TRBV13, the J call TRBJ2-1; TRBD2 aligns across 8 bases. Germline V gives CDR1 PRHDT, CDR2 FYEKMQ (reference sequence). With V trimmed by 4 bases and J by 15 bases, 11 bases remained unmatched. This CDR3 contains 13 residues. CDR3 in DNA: TGTGCCAGCAGCTCCAGGCGGGGGGCCGACAGGTTCTTC. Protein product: CASSSRRGADRFF.

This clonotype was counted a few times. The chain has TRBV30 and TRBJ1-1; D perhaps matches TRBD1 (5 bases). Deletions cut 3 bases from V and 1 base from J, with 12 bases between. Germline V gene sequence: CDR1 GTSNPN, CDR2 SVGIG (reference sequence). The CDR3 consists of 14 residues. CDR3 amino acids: CAWSKTAQNTEAFF. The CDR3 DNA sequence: TGTGCCTGGAGCAAGACAGCCCAGAACACTGAAGCTTTCTTT.

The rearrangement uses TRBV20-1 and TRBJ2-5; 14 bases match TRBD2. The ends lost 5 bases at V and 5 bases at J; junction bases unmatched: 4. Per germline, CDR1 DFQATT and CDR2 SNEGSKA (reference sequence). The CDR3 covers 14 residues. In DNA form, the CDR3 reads TGCAGTGCTGCCCGACTAGCGGGAGGGGAGACCCAGTACTTC. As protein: CSAARLAGGETQYF.

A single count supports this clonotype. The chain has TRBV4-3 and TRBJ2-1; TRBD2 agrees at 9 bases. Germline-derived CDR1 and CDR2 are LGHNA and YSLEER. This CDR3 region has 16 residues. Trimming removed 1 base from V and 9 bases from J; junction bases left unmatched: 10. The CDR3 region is CASSQGRIAGEVEQFF. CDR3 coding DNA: TGCGCCAGCAGCCAAGGTCGGATAGCGGGAGAGGTTGAGCAGTTCTTC.

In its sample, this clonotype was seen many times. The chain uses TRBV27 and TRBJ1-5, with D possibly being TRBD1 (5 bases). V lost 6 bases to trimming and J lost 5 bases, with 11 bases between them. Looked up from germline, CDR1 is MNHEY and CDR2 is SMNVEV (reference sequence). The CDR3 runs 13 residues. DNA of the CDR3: TGTGCCAGCAGCTTAGGAGGGGATCAGCCCCAGCATTTT. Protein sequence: CASSLGGDQPQHF.

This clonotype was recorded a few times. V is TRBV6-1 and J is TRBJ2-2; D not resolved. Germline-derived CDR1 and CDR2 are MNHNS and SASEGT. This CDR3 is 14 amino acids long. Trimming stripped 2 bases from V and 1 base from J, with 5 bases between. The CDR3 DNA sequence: TGTGCCAGCAGTGAACGAAGGAACACCGGGGAGCTGTTTTTT. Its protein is CASSERRNTGELFF.